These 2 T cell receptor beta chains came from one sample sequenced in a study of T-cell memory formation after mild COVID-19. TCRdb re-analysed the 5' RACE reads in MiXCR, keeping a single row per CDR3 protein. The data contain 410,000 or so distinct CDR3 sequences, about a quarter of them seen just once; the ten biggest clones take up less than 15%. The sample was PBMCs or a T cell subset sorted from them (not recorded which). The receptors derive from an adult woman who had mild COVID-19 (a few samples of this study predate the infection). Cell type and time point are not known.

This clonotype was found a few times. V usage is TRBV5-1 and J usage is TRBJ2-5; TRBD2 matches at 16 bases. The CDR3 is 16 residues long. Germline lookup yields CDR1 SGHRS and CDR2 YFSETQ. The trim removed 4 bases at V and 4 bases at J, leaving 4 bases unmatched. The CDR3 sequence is CASSQGTSGGAETQYF. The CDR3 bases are TGCGCCAGCAGCCAAGGGACTAGCGGGGGGGCAGAGACCCAGTACTTC.

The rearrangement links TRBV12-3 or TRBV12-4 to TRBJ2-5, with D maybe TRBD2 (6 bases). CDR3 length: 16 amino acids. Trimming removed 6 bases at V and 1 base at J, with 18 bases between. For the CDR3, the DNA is TGTGCCAGCAGCAGTGGGCCTGGGGGACTCCAAGAGACCCAGTACTTC. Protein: CASSSGPGGLQETQYF.